This TCR beta chain was retrieved from a study of T cell responses to AZD1222 COVID-19 vaccine. Findings and limits, study-wide: At baseline, seropositivity was found in only six or seven AZD1222 recipients.

The table lists this clone with a few counts. Antigen unknown. Profiled with immunoSEQ multiplex PCR; TCRdb holds only in-frame clones, not every one. The table includes some 140,000 clones, 80% to 90% detected once. The CDR3 covers 13 residues. The V segment lost 6 bases and the J segment 3 bases; nucleotides outside the gene matches: 5. Germline lookup yields CDR1 MNHEY and CDR2 SMNVEV (reference sequence). Material: peripheral blood, obtained on day 0 of MenACWY control vaccination. The chain has TRBV27 and TRBJ2-7; 7 nucleotides agree with TRBD1. This receptor was taken from an adult in good health. The CDR3 region is CASRTHRGYEQYF. The CDR3 bases are TGTGCCAGCAGAACTCACAGGGGCTACGAGCAGTACTTC.